This TCR beta chain is drawn from a study of T-cell memory formation after mild COVID-19 (dated by TCRdb to 2020 to 2022). Describing the broader study: Most TCR sequence clusters were specific to one of the two donors. Two young, previously healthy adult volunteers, one female and one male, were included in the cohort. Longitudinal TCRalpha and TCRbeta repertoire sequencing tracked T-cell clones expanding and contracting after mild COVID-19 in two donors. What the work shows at the level of the full study, not this receptor alone: Some responding clones were detected in pre-infection memory, which suggested that pre-existing cross-reactive memory T cells had joined the SARS-CoV-2 response. Contracting CD4+ clones were found mainly in CM and EM memory subsets, while CD8+ clones were enriched in EMRA. The second-wave clones that peaked on day 37 were not confirmed to be SARS-CoV-2 specific. The study included only two mild cases, and larger cohorts that include severe cases with pre-infection samples were judged to be necessary. Clones contracting from day 15 to 85 had balanced CD4/CD8 phenotypes, while a second wave expanding from day 15 to 37 was biased towards CD4+.

From the germline V gene, CDR1 is SNHLY and CDR2 is FYNNEI. Counted from cysteine to phenylalanine, this CDR3 has 13 amino acids. CDR3 DNA is the only sequence kept; it has 39 bases, read in frame from the first base. Trimming accounts for 5 bases at V and 9 bases at J, while the number of junction bases matched to no gene is 5. This clonotype was counted many times. No cognate antigen has been identified for it. The sample holds no much larger clone one base away, and base qualities are not on file. The instrument was an Illumina NovaSeq 6000. TCRalpha and TCRbeta cDNA libraries were constructed by 5'RACE with constant-segment primers, with sample barcodes and unique molecular identifiers being introduced. Trizol reagent was used to extract RNA from every sample. The libraries were amplified in two PCR steps, and the second step added a second sample barcode and Illumina TruSeq adapters. The libraries were sequenced on an Illumina NovaSeq using 2 x 150 bp paired-end reads. The study's processing was this. Reads were demultiplexed and collapsed into UMI-guided consensus sequences with migec v1.2.7. With mixcr v2.1.11, UMI consensuses were aligned to TRA and TRB V and J templates and assembled into clonotypes. A clonotype was counted as expanded or contracted only when both edgeR and NoisET called the clonotype significant, with the noise models trained on biological replicates. For edgeR calls, the thresholds were a false discovery rate-adjusted p below 0.01 and a log2 fold-change of 1. PCA with hierarchical clustering of max-normalized trajectories of the 1000 most abundant clonotypes was used as exploratory dynamics analysis. Each responding clone was given a CD4 or CD8 phenotype based on the CD4+ and CD8+ repertoires, which had been sequenced separately. TCRdb trimmed public reads at Q25 via fastp, called clones via MiXCR and kept in-frame beta chains. Rows are combined by CDR3 protein, so each entry shows the most common genes and DNA. TCRdb's processing, not the authors' own work, is the source of the V and J calls. The sample includes some 40,000 distinct CDR3 sequences, with about 6% observed a single time. Of the sample, about 0.81% falls within the top ten clones.

PBMCs were isolated by Ficoll-Paque density gradient centrifugation. Input material: PBMCs or a T cell subset sorted from them (not recorded which). The chain couples TRBV2 to TRBJ2-3, with TRBD2 identical over 10 junction bases. This sequence originates from an adult who had mild COVID-19 (a few samples of this study predate the infection). The sample titles of this study are shuffled in the database, so cell type and time point are left out. The CDR3 has the sequence CASSILTSGTQYF. The nucleotide sequence reads as follows: TGTGCCAGCAGTATCTTGACTAGCGGGACGCAGTATTTT.